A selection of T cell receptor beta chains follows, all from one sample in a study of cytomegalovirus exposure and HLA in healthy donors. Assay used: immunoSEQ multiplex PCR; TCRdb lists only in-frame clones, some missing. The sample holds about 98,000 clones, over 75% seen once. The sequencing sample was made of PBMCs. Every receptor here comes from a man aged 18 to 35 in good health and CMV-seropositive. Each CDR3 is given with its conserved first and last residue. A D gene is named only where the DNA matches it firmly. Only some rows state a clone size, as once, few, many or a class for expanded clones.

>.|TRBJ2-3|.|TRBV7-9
TGTGCCAGCAGCTTCGGCACAGATACGCAGTATTTT
CASSFGTDTQYF
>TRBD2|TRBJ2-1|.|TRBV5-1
TGCGCCAGCGAGGGACTAGCGGGAACCGTGGGGAATGAGCAGTTCTTC
CASEGLAGTVGNEQFF
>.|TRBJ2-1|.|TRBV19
TGTGCCAGTAGTCACCCGGGTCCTCCCCGAGGGACCTACAATGAGCAGTTCTTC
CASSHPGPPRGTYNEQFF
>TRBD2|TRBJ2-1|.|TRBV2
TGTGCCAGCAGGAGGGTCCTAGCGGATTCCTACAATGAGCAGTTCTTC
CASRRVLADSYNEQFF
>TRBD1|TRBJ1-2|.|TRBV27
TGTGCCAGCAGTTTATCCCATCAGGGGGCTTACGATGGCTACACCTTC
CASSLSHQGAYDGYTF
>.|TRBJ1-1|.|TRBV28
TGTGCCAGCAGTTTTTTGCAGGGAAGAAGAAACACTGAAGCTTTCTTT
CASSFLQGRRNTEAFF
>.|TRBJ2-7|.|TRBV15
TGTGCCACCAGCAGAGCTTTTGGGCCATACGGCTCCTACGAGCAGTACTTC
CATSRAFGPYGSYEQYF
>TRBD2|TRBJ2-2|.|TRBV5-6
TGTGCCAGCAGCCCGACTAGCGGGGGGGCACGGCTCACCGGGGAGCTGTTTTTT
CASSPTSGGARLTGELFF
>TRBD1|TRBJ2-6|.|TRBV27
TGTGCCAGCAGTTCCCAACAGGGGAGAACTGGGGCCAACGTCCTGACTTTC
CASSSQQGRTGANVLTF
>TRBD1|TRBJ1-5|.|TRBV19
TGTGCCAGTAGTACCCGGGACAGTCTTAATCAGCCCCAGCATTTT
CASSTRDSLNQPQHF
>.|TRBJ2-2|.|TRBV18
TGTGCCAGCTCACCATGGGTGGGGCCCGGACGAACCGGGGAGCTGTTTTTT
CASSPWVGPGRTGELFF
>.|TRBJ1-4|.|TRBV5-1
TGCGCCAGCAGCTTTCAGGGTTCTGAGGAAAAACTGTTTTTT
CASSFQGSEEKLFF
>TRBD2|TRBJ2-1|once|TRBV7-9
TGTGCCAGCAGCTTAGCGTCAGCGGGGGGCTACAATGAGCAGTTCTTC
CASSLASAGGYNEQFF
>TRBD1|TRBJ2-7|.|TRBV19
TGTGCCAGTAGTATGGGACAGGTCCGCGCCTACGAGCAGTACTTC
CASSMGQVRAYEQYF
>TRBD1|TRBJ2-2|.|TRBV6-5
TGTGCCAGCAGTTACCGACAGGGGTCGAACACCGGGGAGCTGTTTTTT
CASSYRQGSNTGELFF
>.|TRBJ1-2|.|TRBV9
TGTGCCAGCAGCGTAGGGGAGCGAATTTACTATGGCTACACCTTC
CASSVGERIYYGYTF
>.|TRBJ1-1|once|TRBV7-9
TGTGCCAGCAGCTTATCAGGGTGGGACACTGAAGCTTTCTTT
CASSLSGWDTEAFF
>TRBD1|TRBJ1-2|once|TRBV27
TGTGCCAGCAGTAAGGGACAGGGGGGATCTGGCTACACCTTC
CASSKGQGGSGYTF
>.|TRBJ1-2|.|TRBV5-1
TGCGCCAGCAGTTTCGCGACGGAGGACTATGGCTACACCTTC
CASSFATEDYGYTF
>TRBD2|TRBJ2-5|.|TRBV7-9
TGTGCCAGCAGCTCTCGACTAGCTTTGGAGACCCAGTACTTC
CASSSRLALETQYF
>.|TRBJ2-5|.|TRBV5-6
TGTGCCAGCAGCTTGTATCTAGCAGATCAAGAGACCCAGTACTTC
CASSLYLADQETQYF
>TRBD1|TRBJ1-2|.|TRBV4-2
TGTGCCAGCAGCCTCGGGGACAGGGAGAATCCGGGCTACACCTTC
CASSLGDRENPGYTF
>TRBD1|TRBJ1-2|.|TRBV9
TGTGCCAGCAGCGTACGGGACAGGGTTCTCTCAAGCTATGGCTACACCTTC
CASSVRDRVLSSYGYTF